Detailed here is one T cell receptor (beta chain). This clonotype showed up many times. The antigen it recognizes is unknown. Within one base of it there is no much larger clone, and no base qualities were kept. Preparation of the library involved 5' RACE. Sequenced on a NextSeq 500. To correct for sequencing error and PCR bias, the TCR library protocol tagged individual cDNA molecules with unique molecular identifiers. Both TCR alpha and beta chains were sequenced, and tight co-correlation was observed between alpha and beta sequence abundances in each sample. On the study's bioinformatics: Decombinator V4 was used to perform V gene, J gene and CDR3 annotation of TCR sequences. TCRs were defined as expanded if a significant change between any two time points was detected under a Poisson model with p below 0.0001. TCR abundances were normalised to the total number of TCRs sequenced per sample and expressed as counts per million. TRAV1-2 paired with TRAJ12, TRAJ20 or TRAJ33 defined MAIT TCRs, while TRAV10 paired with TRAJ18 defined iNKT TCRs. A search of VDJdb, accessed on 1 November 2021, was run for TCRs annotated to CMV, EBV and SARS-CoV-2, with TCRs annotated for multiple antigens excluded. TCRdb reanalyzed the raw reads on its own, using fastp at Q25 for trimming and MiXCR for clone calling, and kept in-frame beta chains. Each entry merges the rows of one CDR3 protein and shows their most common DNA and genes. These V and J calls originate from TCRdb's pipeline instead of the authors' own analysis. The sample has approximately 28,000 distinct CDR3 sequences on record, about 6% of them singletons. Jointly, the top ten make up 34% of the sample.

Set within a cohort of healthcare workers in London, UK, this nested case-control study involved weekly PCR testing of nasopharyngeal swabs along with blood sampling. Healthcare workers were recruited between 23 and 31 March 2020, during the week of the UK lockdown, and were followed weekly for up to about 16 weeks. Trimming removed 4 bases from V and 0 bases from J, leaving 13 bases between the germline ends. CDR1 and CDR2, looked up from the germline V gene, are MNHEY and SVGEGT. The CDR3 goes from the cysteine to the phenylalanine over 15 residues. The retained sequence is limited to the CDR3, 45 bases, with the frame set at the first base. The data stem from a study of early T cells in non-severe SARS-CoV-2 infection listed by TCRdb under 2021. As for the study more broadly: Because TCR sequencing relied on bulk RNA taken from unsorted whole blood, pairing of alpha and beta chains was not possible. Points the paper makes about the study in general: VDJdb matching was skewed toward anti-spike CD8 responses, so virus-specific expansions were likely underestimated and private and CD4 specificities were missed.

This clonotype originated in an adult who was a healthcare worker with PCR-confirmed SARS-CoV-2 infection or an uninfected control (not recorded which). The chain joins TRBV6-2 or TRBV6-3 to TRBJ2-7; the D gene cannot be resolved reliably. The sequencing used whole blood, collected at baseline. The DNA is TGTGCCAGCAGTTCGCACACCACGGTCTCCTACGAGCAGTACTTC. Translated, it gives CASSSHTTVSYEQYF.